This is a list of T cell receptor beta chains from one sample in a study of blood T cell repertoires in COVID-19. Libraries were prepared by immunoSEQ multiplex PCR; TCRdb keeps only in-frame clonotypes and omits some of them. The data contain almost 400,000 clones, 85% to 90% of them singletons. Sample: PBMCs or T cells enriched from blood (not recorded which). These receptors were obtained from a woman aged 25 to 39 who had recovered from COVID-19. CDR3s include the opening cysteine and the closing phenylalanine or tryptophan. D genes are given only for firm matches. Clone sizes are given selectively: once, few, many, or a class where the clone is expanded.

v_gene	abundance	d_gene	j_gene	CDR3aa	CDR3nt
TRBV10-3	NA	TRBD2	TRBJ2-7	CAISESGLAGYEQYF	TGTGCCATCAGTGAGTCGGGACTAGCGGGTTACGAGCAGTACTTC
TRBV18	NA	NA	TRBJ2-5	CASSPEAPETQYF	TGTGCCAGCTCACCAGAGGCGCCGGAGACCCAGTACTTC
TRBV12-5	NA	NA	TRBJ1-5	CASGLVLARDNQPQHF	TGTGCTAGTGGTTTGGTACTGGCCAGGGACAATCAGCCCCAGCATTTT
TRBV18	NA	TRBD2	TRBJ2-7	CASSPPSGPSYEQYF	TGTGCCAGCTCACCCCCTAGCGGGCCATCCTACGAGCAGTACTTC
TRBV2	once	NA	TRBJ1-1	CASSEESTENTEAFF	TGTGCCAGCAGTGAAGAGTCTACTGAGAACACTGAAGCTTTCTTT
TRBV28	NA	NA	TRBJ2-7	CASSPSTRATYEQYF	TGTGCCAGCAGTCCATCTACCCGAGCAACCTACGAGCAGTACTTC
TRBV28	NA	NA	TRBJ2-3	CASSYRVQQYF	TGTGCCAGCAGTTACAGGGTCCAACAGTATTTT
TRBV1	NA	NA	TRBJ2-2	CTSSQELAGCPGELFF	TGCACCAGCAGCCAAGAACTAGCGGGATGCCCCGGGGAGCTGTTTTTT
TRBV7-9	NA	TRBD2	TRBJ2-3	CASRPSPGLAGDTDTQYF	TGTGCCAGCAGGCCGAGCCCGGGACTAGCGGGGGACACAGATACGCAGTATTTT
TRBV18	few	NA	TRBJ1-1	CASSPNSVNTEAFF	TGTGCCAGCTCACCAAACTCCGTGAACACTGAAGCTTTCTTT
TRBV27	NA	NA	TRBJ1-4	CASRLGGNPSEKLFF	TGTGCCAGCAGGTTGGGGGGAAATCCTAGCGAAAAACTGTTTTTT